This entry is about one T cell receptor (beta chain). Its specificity is not known. A much larger clone is a single base away; this may be a read error. TCRdb analysed the 5' RACE reads with MiXCR anew, one entry per CDR3 protein. Found here are about 42,000 distinct CDR3 sequences, approximately 22% of them singletons; the top ten hold 4%. Treg sorting used a CD4+CD25+CD127-/low gate. Study-wide findings and caveats: The TCR gene usage of tumor memory CD4+ T cells clustered together with blood and lymph node memory CD4+ cells and with lymph node naive CD4+ cells.

Sequences were obtained from Tregs sorted from blood. The TCR was taken from a female donor with breast cancer.

The CDR3 reads CASTPVPGDEQHF. CDR3 coding DNA: TGCGCCAGCACCCCAGTTCCCGGGGACGAGCAGCACTTC. V and J are TRBV4-1 and TRBJ2-7; tentatively, D is TRBD1 or TRBD2 (5 bases each). Germline CDR1 and CDR2: MGHRA and YSYEKL. This CDR3 region has 13 residues.